The T cell receptor (beta chain) described here comes from a study of blood T cells in healthy people across ages. Overall study findings and caveats: Roughly linear declines in TCR beta diversity per million T cells occurred with age.

Each donor's blood draw was roughly 10 milliliters of peripheral blood. In the case of this clonotype: Its matching antigen is unknown.

The authors ran a second PCR of about 7 to 11 cycles using a sample-barcoded 5' primer and a J-beta primer mix. Each CDR3 protein is one row after TCRdb ran MiXCR on the 5' RACE reads. This table holds over 600,000 distinct CDR3 sequences, 56% found once. Material for sequencing was blood. The sequence came from a middle-aged man in good health.

CDR3: CASSYEGGAETQYF. CDR3 bases: TGTGCCAGCAGTTACGAGGGAGGTGCGGAGACCCAGTACTTC. The gene calls are TRBV6-5 and TRBJ2-7; TRBD2 is a possible D gene (6 bases). TRBJ2-5 explains the end of the DNA better; the J call may be wrong. The CDR3 is 14 residues long. Germline V gives CDR1 MNHEY, CDR2 SVGAGI.